The T cell receptor (beta chain) described here comes from a study of cytomegalovirus exposure and HLA in healthy donors. Study findings and constraints: The study recorded 150 to 200 TCR beta chains that were cytomegalovirus-associated.

This CDR3 spans 13 amino acids. Trimming removed 7 bases from V and 2 bases from J; junction bases left unmatched: 5. Germline-derived CDR1 and CDR2 are SQVTM and ANQGSEA. This clone was seen more than once but under ten times. Its antigen is as yet unknown. Both 60 Vbeta primers and 13 Jbeta primers went into the PCR. Measured with immunoSEQ multiplex PCR; TCRdb has only the in-frame clones, and not every one. In the table there are about 70,000 clones, 70% to 85% of which are singletons. The receptor comes from a human donor in good health. This chain connects TRBV29-1 to TRBJ1-2, with 9 bases lining up with TRBD1. Sequenced sample: PBMCs. CDR3: CSARDRANYGYTF. The CDR3 DNA follows: TGCAGCGCCCGGGACAGGGCAAACTATGGCTACACCTTC.